One sample yielded the 26 T cell receptor beta chains listed below, sequenced in a study of beta chain features in type 1 diabetes. TCRB transcripts that were expressed got sequenced, as all of the isolated RNA had been reverse transcribed. The data were produced by immunoSEQ multiplex PCR, yet TCRdb's version contains in-frame clones alone and is incomplete. The table has around 250,000 clones, 25% to 35% seen once. The sample consisted of central memory CD4+ T cells from blood. Receptors originate from a man aged 30 to 39 in good health.

The chain joins TRBV25-1 to TRBJ2-1; TRBD2 matches at 11 bases. With 7 bases clipped from V and 8 bases from J, the junction kept 4 bases outside the gene matches. CDR3 length: 13 residues. Germline assignment: CDR1 MGHDK and CDR2 SYGVNS. The CDR3 DNA is TGTGCCAGCACACTAGCGGGAGCCCATGAGCAGTTCTTC. This gives the protein CASTLAGAHEQFF.

V and J are TRBV9 and TRBJ2-5; 7 positions agree with TRBD2. The CDR3 runs 14 residues. With V trimmed by 2 bases and J by 1 base, 2 bases remained unmatched. Germline V gene lookup returns CDR1 SGDLS and CDR2 YYNGEE. CDR3 region: CASSVGLPQETQYF. As DNA, the CDR3 is TGTGCCAGCAGCGTGGGACTACCCCAAGAGACCCAGTACTTC.

The chain uses TRBV7-2 and TRBJ2-7; TRBD1 is a possible D gene (5 bases). CDR1 is SGHTA and CDR2 is FQGNSA in the germline V gene. V lost 3 bases to trimming and J lost 2 bases, with 11 bases between them. This CDR3 is 14 amino acids long. The CDR3 sequence is CASSFRAEAYEQYF. For the CDR3, the DNA is TGTGCCAGCAGCTTCAGGGCAGAAGCCTACGAGCAGTACTTC.

The chain joins TRBV10-3 to TRBJ2-3; 9 nucleotides align to TRBD2. Germline CDR1 is ENHRY and CDR2 is SYGVKD. The CDR3 contains 12 residues. Unmatched junction bases numbered 2, after V lost 11 bases and J lost 2 bases. CDR3 residues: CAAGGATDTQYF. The CDR3 DNA is TGTGCCGCGGGGGGGGCCACAGATACGCAGTATTTT.

This sequence joins TRBV30 and TRBJ2-5; 9 bases line up with TRBD2. The junction had 12 bases not matched to a gene; V was cut back by 3 bases and J by 4 bases. Germline-derived CDR1 and CDR2 are GTSNPN and SVGIG (reference sequence). The CDR3 is 16 residues long. The CDR3 loop reads CAWRRGTAGGPETQYF. The DNA for the CDR3 is TGTGCCTGGAGGCGGGGCACAGCGGGGGGCCCAGAGACCCAGTACTTC.

The CDR3 region has the DNA TGTGCCAGCAGCCGCTGGGCTAGCGGGGGGGAAGAGACCCAGTACTTC. This encodes CASSRWASGGEETQYF. V usage is TRBV4-2 and J usage is TRBJ2-5, with TRBD2 identical over 12 bases. V lost 4 bases, J lost 3 bases, and 6 bases stayed unmatched. CDR1 is LGHNA, CDR2 YNFKEQ, per germline. The CDR3 has 16 amino acids.

V usage is TRBV5-1 and J usage is TRBJ2-1; TRBD2 aligns across 14 bases. V trimming: 3 bases; J trimming: 8 bases; junction bases outside the gene matches: 1. The length of the CDR3 is 14 residues. Looked up from germline, CDR1 is SGHRS and CDR2 is YFSETQ. CDR3 DNA: TGCGCCAGCAGCTCGGGACTAGCGGGAGATGAGCAGTTCTTC. Protein product: CASSSGLAGDEQFF.

The V gene is TRBV7-9, the J gene TRBJ1-2, with TRBD1 identical over 8 bases. Trimming cost V 1 base and J 9 bases; bases outside gene matches: 10. The CDR3 has 15 residues. Germline V lookup: CDR1 SEHNR, CDR2 FQNEAQ (reference sequence). CDR3 sequence reads: CASSLVRTGIGSYTF. DNA of the CDR3: TGTGCCAGCAGCTTAGTGAGGACAGGGATCGGAAGCTACACCTTC.

The rearrangement uses TRBV29-1 and TRBJ2-1, with 11 positions matching TRBD2. This CDR3 region has 16 residues. J lost 2 bases, V lost 2 bases, and 5 bases had no gene match. The V gene's germline CDR1 is SQVTM and CDR2 ANQGSEA. The CDR3: CSVEFSGRGAYNEQFF. The DNA of the CDR3 is TGCAGCGTTGAATTTAGCGGGAGGGGCGCCTACAATGAGCAGTTCTTC.

The chain joins TRBV29-1 to TRBJ2-2, with D possibly being TRBD2 (6 bases). This CDR3 is built from 14 residues. The germline V gene encodes CDR1 SQVTM and CDR2 ANQGSEA. Trimming took 6 bases from V and 4 from J, leaving 15 bases between them. CDR3 sequence (DNA): TGCAGCGTATGCGAGCGGGCGGGCACCGGGGAGCTGTTTTTT. Protein product: CSVCERAGTGELFF.

The chain combines TRBV28 with TRBJ2-5, with a tentative D call TRBD2 (6 bases). This CDR3 region has 13 residues. The V gene lost 7 bases and the J gene lost 2 bases, with 11 bases spanning the gap. CDR1 is MDHEN, CDR2 SYDVKM, per germline. This chain's CDR3 is CASIPAGQETQYF. The CDR3 bases are TGTGCCAGCATTCCCGCGGGGCAAGAGACCCAGTACTTC.

This chain connects TRBV28 to TRBJ2-7; D may be TRBD2 (6 bases). CDR1 is MDHEN, CDR2 SYDVKM, per germline. With 3 bases removed from V and 11 bases from J, the gap between germline ends came to 11 bases. The length of the CDR3 is 11 residues. The DNA of the CDR3 is TGTGCCAGCAGTTTTGGTCGGAGGGAGTACTTC. The encoded protein is CASSFGRREYF.

The chain combines TRBV29-1 with TRBJ2-5, with D possibly TRBD1 on 5 matching bases. CDR3 size: 13 residues. V was clipped by 6 bases and J by 5 bases, with 16 bases between them. Germline V gene lookup returns CDR1 SQVTM and CDR2 ANQGSEA. This chain's CDR3 is CSVDKLGAETQYF. The CDR3 DNA follows: TGCAGCGTGGACAAATTAGGTGCGGAGACCCAGTACTTC.

V usage is TRBV6-1 and J usage is TRBJ1-2; weak D call: TRBD1 (5 bases). The CDR3 length is 14 residues. Trimming shortened V by 6 bases and J by 5 bases, and 16 bases separated the two germline ends. CDR1 and CDR2 from the germline V gene are MNHNS and SASEGT. The CDR3 DNA is TGTGCCAGCAGCGATACAGGACGGGAGTATGGCTACACCTTC. Encoded protein: CASSDTGREYGYTF.

This clone was picked up many times. This sequence joins TRBV19 and TRBJ1-2, with TRBD1 matching 7 bases. The length of the CDR3 is 14 residues. After removal of 8 bases from V and 4 bases from J, the junction contained 10 bases not matched to a gene. Germline lookup yields CDR1 LNHDA and CDR2 SQIVND (reference sequence). CDR3 sequence reads: CASSRQGNSYGYTF. In nucleotides, the CDR3 is TGTGCCAGTTCTCGACAGGGTAATTCCTATGGCTACACCTTC.

This clone was counted a few times. The chain is built from TRBV5-1 and TRBJ2-5, with 9 bases matching TRBD2. The CDR3 loop spans 17 amino acids. V dropped 2 bases and J dropped 5; count of bases not matched to a gene: 13. Germline V lookup: CDR1 SGHRS, CDR2 YFSETQ. The CDR3 DNA reads TGCGCCAGCAGCTTCGACCCTAGCGGGGTTAGTCAGGAGACCCAGTACTTC. Translating gives CASSFDPSGVSQETQYF.

This clone has a single count. This sequence joins TRBV6-1 and TRBJ2-3, with 8 bases identical to TRBD1. Germline-derived CDR1 and CDR2 are MNHNS and SASEGT. CDR3 length: 15 amino acids. V was clipped by 3 bases and J by 3 bases; unmatched bases: 5. This chain's CDR3 is CASSDRQGLTDTQYF. The CDR3 DNA reads as TGTGCCAGCAGTGATCGACAGGGGTTGACAGATACGCAGTATTTT.

V gene TRBV30 combines with J gene TRBJ2-4; no clear D gene. This CDR3 has 15 residues. Germline lookup yields CDR1 GTSNPN and CDR2 SVGIG (reference sequence). The V and J ends lost 3 bases and 1 base respectively, with 13 bases between them. The CDR3 coding sequence is TGTGCCTGGAGCTTCCCCCAATGGGCCAAAAACATTCAGTACTTC. Its protein is CAWSFPQWAKNIQYF.

This clone was recorded a few times. This chain links TRBV28 with TRBJ2-7; 8 nucleotides line up with TRBD1. Germline CDR1 MDHEN, CDR2 SYDVKM. Trimming at V came to 4 bases and at J to 6 bases, leaving 8 bases not matched to a gene. The CDR3 loop spans 14 amino acids. The CDR3 DNA is TGTGCCAGCAGTTGGACAGGGAGGACCGCCGAGCAGTACTTC. It encodes CASSWTGRTAEQYF.

This clone has at least ten counts. The rearrangement uses TRBV7-2 and TRBJ2-3; D is unresolved. Germline loops: CDR1 SGHTA, CDR2 FQGNSA. V was cut by 2 bases and J by 6 bases, with 6 bases left in between. The CDR3 is made up of 12 amino acids. CDR3 region: CASSLSWDTQYF. In DNA, the CDR3 is TGTGCCAGCAGCTTATCTTGGGATACGCAGTATTTT.

This clone was counted a few times. The J gene is TRBJ2-2, the V gene TRBV11-3; D remains ambiguous. There are 13 residues in the CDR3. Germline V gene lookup returns CDR1 SGHNT and CDR2 YENEEA. Trimming pared 5 bases from V and 8 bases from J, leaving 12 bases between. The CDR3 is CASSDLFGGELFF. CDR3 in DNA: TGTGCCAGCAGCGATCTGTTCGGGGGGGAGCTGTTTTTT. The entire variable domain, with the rest obtained from reference TRBV11-3 and TRBJ2-2, is as follows: EAGVVQSPRYKIIEKKQPVAFWCNPISGHNTLYWYLQNLGQGPELLIRYENEEAVDDSQLPKDRFSAERLKGVDSTLKIQPAELGDSAVYLCASSDLFGGELFFGEGSRLTVL.

This clone appeared a few times. The chain is built from TRBV7-2 and TRBJ2-1; D is tentatively TRBD1 or TRBD2 (6 bases each). The CDR3 is 15 amino acids. The germline CDR1 and CDR2 sequences are SGHTA and FQGNSA. Trimming took 6 bases from V and 0 from J, leaving 12 bases between them. The CDR3 DNA sequence: TGTGCCAGCAGAGGGGGAGGAAGCTCCTACAATGAGCAGTTCTTC. This translates into CASRGGGSSYNEQFF.

As for this clone: The germline gene is not matched at one end of the junction; a read error may be the cause. The V and J genes are TRBV2 and TRBJ2-7; D ambiguous. Germline loops: CDR1 SNHLY, CDR2 FYNNEI. CDR3 size: 11 residues. The CDR3 sequence is CASSEVELRRF. CDR3 coding DNA: TGTGCCAGCAGTGAAGTAGAGTTAAGGCGGTTC.

The chain has TRBV19 and TRBJ1-2; 9 positions match TRBD1. CDR3 length: 15 residues. CDR1 is LNHDA, CDR2 SQIVND, per germline (reference sequence). Germline trimming cut 5 bases from V and 4 bases from J; bases unmatched to any gene: 8. CDR3 in amino acids: CASSDPGTGTYGYTF. DNA of the CDR3: TGTGCCAGTAGTGATCCCGGGACAGGGACCTATGGCTACACCTTC.

The J gene is TRBJ1-5, the V gene TRBV4-1; D remains unclear. This CDR3 is 15 amino acids long. The germline CDR1 and CDR2 sequences are MGHRA and YSYEKL. V lost 0 bases, J lost 3 bases, and 9 bases lay in between. CDR3 DNA sequence: TGCGCCAGCAGCCAAGACTATCTGGACAATCAGCCCCAGCATTTT. Amino acid sequence: CASSQDYLDNQPQHF.

V gene TRBV5-6 combines with J gene TRBJ2-1; weak D call: TRBD2 (6 bases). Per germline, CDR1 SGHDT and CDR2 YYEEEE. The CDR3 extends over 13 amino acids. Between the trimmed V and J ends, which lost 4 bases and 1 base, there was a span of 6 bases. The CDR3 DNA follows: TGTGCCAGCAGCCGGGGGTCCTACAATGAGCAGTTCTTC. This gives the protein CASSRGSYNEQFF.